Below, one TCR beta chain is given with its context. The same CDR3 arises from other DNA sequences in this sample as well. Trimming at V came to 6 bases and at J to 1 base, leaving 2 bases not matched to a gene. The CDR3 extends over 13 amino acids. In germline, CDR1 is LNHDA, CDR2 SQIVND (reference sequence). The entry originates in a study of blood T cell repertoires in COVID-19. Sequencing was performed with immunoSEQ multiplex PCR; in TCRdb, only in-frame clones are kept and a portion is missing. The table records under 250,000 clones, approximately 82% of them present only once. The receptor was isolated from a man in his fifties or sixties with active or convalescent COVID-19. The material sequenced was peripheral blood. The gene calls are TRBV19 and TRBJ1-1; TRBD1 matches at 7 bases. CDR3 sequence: CASRRTGNTEAFF. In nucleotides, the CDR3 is TGTGCCAGTAGGCGGACAGGGAACACTGAAGCTTTCTTT.